This T cell receptor (beta chain) was sequenced in a study of blood T cell repertoires in COVID-19. Whole-study context: In each case, the material was cDNA or gDNA derived from T cells, B-cell-depleted T cells, or PBMCs.

Data came from immunoSEQ multiplex PCR; TCRdb stores just in-frame clones and leaves some out. The data show approximately 300,000 clones, with roughly 90% seen just once and around 3.9% held by the top ten. V lost 5 bases to trimming and J lost 4 bases; unmatched junction nucleotides: 8. The CDR3 is made up of 15 amino acids. Germline V gives CDR1 SEHNR, CDR2 FQNEAQ (reference sequence). The sequence derives from a woman under 40 who had been exposed to COVID-19. The chain employs TRBV7-9 and TRBJ2-1; 7 bases map to TRBD2. The specimen was PBMCs or T cells enriched from blood (not recorded which). CDR3 region: CASSAVGRGYNEQFF. Here the CDR3 DNA reads TGTGCCAGCAGCGCTGTAGGGCGGGGGTACAATGAGCAGTTCTTC.